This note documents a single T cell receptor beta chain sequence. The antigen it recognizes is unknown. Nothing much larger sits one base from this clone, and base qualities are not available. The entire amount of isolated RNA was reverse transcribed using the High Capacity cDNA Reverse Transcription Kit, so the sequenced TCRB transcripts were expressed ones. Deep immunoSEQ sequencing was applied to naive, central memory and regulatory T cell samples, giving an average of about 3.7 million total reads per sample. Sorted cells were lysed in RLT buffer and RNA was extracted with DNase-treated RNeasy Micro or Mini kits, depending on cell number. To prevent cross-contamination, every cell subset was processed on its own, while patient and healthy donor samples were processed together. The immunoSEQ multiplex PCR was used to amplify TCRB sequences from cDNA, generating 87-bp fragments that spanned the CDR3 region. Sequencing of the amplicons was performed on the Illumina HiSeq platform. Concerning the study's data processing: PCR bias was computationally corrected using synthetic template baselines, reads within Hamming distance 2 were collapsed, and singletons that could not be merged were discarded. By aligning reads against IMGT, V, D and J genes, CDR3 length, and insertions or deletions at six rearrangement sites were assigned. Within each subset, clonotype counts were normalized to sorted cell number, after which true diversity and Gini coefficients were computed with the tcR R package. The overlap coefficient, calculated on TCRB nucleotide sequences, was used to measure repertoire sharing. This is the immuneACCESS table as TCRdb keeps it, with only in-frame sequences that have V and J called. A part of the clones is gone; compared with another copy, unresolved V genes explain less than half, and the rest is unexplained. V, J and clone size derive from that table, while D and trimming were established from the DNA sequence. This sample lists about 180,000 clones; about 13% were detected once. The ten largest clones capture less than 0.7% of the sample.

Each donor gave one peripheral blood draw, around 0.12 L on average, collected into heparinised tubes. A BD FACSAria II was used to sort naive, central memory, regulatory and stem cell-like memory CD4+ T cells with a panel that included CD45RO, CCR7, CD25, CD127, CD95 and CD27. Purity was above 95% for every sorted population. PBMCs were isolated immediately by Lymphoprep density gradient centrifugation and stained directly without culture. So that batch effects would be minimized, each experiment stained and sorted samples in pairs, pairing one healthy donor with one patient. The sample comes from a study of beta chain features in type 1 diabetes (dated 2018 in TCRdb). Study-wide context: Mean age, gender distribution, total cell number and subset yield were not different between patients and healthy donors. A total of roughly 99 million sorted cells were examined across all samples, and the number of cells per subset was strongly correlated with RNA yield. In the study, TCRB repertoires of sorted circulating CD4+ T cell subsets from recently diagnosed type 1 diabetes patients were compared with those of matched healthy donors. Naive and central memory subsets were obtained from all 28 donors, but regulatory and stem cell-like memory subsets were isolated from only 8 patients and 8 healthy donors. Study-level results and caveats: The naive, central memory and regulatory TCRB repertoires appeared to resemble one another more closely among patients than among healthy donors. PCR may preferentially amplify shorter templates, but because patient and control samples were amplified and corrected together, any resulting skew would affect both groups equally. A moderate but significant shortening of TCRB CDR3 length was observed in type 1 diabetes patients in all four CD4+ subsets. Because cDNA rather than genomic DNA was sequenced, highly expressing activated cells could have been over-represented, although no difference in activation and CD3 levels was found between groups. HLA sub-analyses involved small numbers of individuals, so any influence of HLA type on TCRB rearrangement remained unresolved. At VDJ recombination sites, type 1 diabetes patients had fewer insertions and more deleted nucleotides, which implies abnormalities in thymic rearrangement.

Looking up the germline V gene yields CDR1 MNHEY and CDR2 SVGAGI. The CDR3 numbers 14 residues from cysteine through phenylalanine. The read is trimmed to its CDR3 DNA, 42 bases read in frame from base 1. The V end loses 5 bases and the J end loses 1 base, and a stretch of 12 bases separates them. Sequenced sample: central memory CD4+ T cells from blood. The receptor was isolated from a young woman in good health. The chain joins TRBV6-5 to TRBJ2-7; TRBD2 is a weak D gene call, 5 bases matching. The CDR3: CASSLPSKSYEQYF. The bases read TGTGCCAGCAGTCTACCTAGCAAGTCCTACGAGCAGTACTTC.